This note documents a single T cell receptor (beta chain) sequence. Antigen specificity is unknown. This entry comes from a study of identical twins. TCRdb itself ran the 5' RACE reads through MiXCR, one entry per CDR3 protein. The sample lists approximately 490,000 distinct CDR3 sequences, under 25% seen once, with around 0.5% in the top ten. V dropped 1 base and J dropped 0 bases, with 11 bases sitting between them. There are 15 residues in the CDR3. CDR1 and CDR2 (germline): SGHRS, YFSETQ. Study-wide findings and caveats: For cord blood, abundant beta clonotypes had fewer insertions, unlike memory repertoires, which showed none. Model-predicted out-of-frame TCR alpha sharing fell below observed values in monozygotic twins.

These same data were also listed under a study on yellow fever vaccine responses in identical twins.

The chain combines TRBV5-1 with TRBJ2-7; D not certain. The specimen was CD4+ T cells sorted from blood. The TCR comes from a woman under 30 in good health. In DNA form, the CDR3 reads TGCGCCAGCAGCTTGATGGAACTACCCTCCTACGAGCAGTACTTC. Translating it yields CASSLMELPSYEQYF.